This note documents a single TCR beta chain sequence. This record belongs to a study of monozygotic twins with inflammatory bowel disease. A template switching step added UMIs, each with a 6-nucleotide sample barcode. TCRdb reprocessed the 5' RACE reads, with one entry per CDR3 protein and no DNA. This table holds around 190,000 distinct CDR3 sequences. The CDR3 totals 15 residues. Germline V CDR1 and CDR2: SGHAT, FQNNGV. The chain employs TRBV11-2 and TRBJ2-1; the TCRdb D gene call, TRBD2, has no DNA to confirm it. Material: blood. The sequence was obtained from a human donor with ulcerative colitis or Crohn's disease, or a healthy co-twin of an affected twin (not recorded which). The CDR3 region is CASTVTSGPYNEQFF.